These T cell receptor beta chains were read from a single sample in a study of T cells in Graves' hyperthyroidism and ophthalmopathy. TCRdb independently ran MiXCR on the multiplex PCR reads; one entry per CDR3 protein. The sample has under 250,000 distinct CDR3 sequences; almost 25% are singletons. Sequencing was done on a sample of blood. The source is a woman aged 40 to 50 with Graves' ophthalmopathy. Each CDR3 is given with its conserved first and last residue. The order of the fields is D gene, clone size, V gene, J gene, CDR3 DNA, CDR3 protein. A D gene is named only where the DNA matches it firmly. Clone size, where shown, is once, few, many, or a class for clones that have expanded.

TRBD2	many	TRBV29-1	TRBJ2-5	TGCAGCGTTTACCGACTAGTGGCGGGAGGTGGAGAGACCCAGTACTTC	CSVYRLVAGGGETQYF
TRBD2	many	TRBV12-3/TRBV12-4	TRBJ2-5	TGTGCCAGCACCCAAAGCGGGACCCACCTTCGGGAGACCCAGTACTTC	CASTQSGTHLRETQYF
.	.	TRBV12-3/TRBV12-4	TRBJ2-5	TGTGCCAGCAGTTTTGCCGGTGAGACCCAGTACTTC	CASSFAGETQYF
TRBD2	.	TRBV7-2	TRBJ2-5	TGTGCCAGCAGCTTAGGCCCATCGGGAGGCCAAGAGACCCAGTACTTC	CASSLGPSGGQETQYF
.	.	TRBV20-1	TRBJ1-1	TGCAGTGCTAGCGTGGGAAATAGCGCTGAAGCTTTCTTT	CSASVGNSAEAFF
.	many	TRBV5-1	TRBJ2-2	TGCGCCAGCAGCTTTAGCGGACCCTCGGGGACCGGGGAGCTGTTTTTT	CASSFSGPSGTGELFF
TRBD2	many	TRBV13	TRBJ2-7	TGTGCCAGCAGCTCCCCCCCTGTGGGCGGGAGTAGTTTCCGCGAGCAGTACTTC	CASSSPPVGGSSFREQYF
.	many	TRBV9	TRBJ2-5	TGTGCCAGCAGCGTAGGTAGTCGGATTGTGGAGACCCAGTACTTC	CASSVGSRIVETQYF
.	.	TRBV12-3/TRBV12-4	TRBJ2-7	TGTGCCAGCAGTTTTGTTTTTGGGGGATCGAACTCCGGGGGCTTGGGTTCCTACGAGCAGTACTTC	CASSFVFGGSNSGGLGSYEQYF
.	many	TRBV30	TRBJ1-1	TGTGCCCTGAGGCTGAACACTGAAGCTTTCTTT	CALRLNTEAFF
.	many	TRBV6-1	TRBJ2-6	TGTGCCAGCAGTGGAGAGCGAGTTGGGGCCAACGTCCTGACTTTC	CASSGERVGANVLTF
.	.	TRBV12-3/TRBV12-4	TRBJ1-1	TGTGCCAGCAGTACGACAACTATGAACACTGAAGCTTTCTTT	CASSTTTMNTEAFF
.	few	TRBV29-1	TRBJ1-1	TGCAGCGTTGTTTGGTCCTTGAACACTGAAGCTTTCTTT	CSVVWSLNTEAFF
TRBD2	many	TRBV6-1	TRBJ2-2	TGTGCCAGCAGTGACCTAGCGGGAGGGCCCACCGGGGAGCTGTTTTTT	CASSDLAGGPTGELFF
.	many	TRBV6-5	TRBJ1-6	TGTGCCAGCAGTTCGTCCGGGACCGCCAATTCACCCCTCCACTTT	CASSSSGTANSPLHF
.	once	TRBV7-6	TRBJ1-1	TGTGCCAGCAGCTTAGTTGACGCTGGCTCTGAAGCTTTCTTT	CASSLVDAGSEAFF
.	many	TRBV7-8	TRBJ1-1	TGTGCCAGCAGCCGAGTTGATACTGAAGCTTTCTTT	CASSRVDTEAFF
TRBD1	.	TRBV12-3/TRBV12-4	TRBJ1-2	TGTGCCAGCAGGAGAACCGGGACAGGGTCCCTCGGAGGGGGCTACACCTTC	CASRRTGTGSLGGGYTF
.	many	TRBV5-1	TRBJ2-7	TGCGCCAGCAGCTTGGCCAGGGGTAGCGGAGCCTACGAGCAGTACTTC	CASSLARGSGAYEQYF
.	.	TRBV6-1	TRBJ1-1	TGTGCCAGCAGGGAGACGGGGGGGAACACTGAAGCTTTCTTT	CASRETGGNTEAFF
.	many	TRBV12-5	TRBJ2-7	TGTGCTAGTGGTCTCCCCCCAAGCGAGCAGTACTTC	CASGLPPSEQYF
.	many	TRBV12-5	TRBJ1-2	TGTGCTAGTGGTTTGGTGCATGGAGGCTACACCTTC	CASGLVHGGYTF
TRBD1	many	TRBV20-1	TRBJ2-7	TGCAGTGCGGGGGGACAGGGGGACCCCTACGAGCAGTACTTC	CSAGGQGDPYEQYF
.	many	TRBV6-5	TRBJ1-5	TGTGCCAGCAGTTACTCCAGGGGAAATCAGCCCCAGCATTTT	CASSYSRGNQPQHF
.	.	TRBV28	TRBJ2-7	TGTGCCAGCAGACGAGGTTATTCCTACGAGCAGTACTTC	CASRRGYSYEQYF
TRBD1	many	TRBV6-2/TRBV6-3	TRBJ1-5	TGTGCCAGCAGTTACCACAGACAGGGTACGAGCAATCAGCCCCAGCATTTT	CASSYHRQGTSNQPQHF
.	few	TRBV12-3/TRBV12-4	TRBJ1-2	TGTGCCAGCAGTTTCACGGGCACCCTACTGGGTGGCTACACCTTC	CASSFTGTLLGGYTF
TRBD1	.	TRBV20-1	TRBJ1-2	TGCAGTGCTAGATCGGGGACAGAGGATGGCTACACCTTC	CSARSGTEDGYTF
TRBD2	many	TRBV6-1	TRBJ2-7	TGTGCCAGCAGTCCCCATACTAGCGGGTTTTACGAGCAGTACTTC	CASSPHTSGFYEQYF
.	many	TRBV12-3/TRBV12-4	TRBJ1-5	TGTGCCAGCAGTCTGAGGGAACAGCCCCAGCATTTT	CASSLREQPQHF
.	many	TRBV7-2	TRBJ2-7	TGTGCCAGCAGCTTAGGGTGGGGCTACGAGCAGTACTTC	CASSLGWGYEQYF
.	.	TRBV14	TRBJ2-5	TGTGCCAGCAGCCAAGACAGACAAGAGACCCAGTACTTC	CASSQDRQETQYF
TRBD2	.	TRBV3-1	TRBJ2-2	TGTGCCAGCAGCCAAGATGAGACTAGCGGGATCACCGGGGAGCTGTTTTTT	CASSQDETSGITGELFF
TRBD1	many	TRBV19	TRBJ2-5	TGTGCCAGTAGTTACAGGGGGTGGCAAGAGACCCAGTACTTC	CASSYRGWQETQYF
.	.	TRBV29-1	TRBJ2-7	TGCAGCGTTGAAGGGGAGGTGGGCTACGAGCAGTACTTC	CSVEGEVGYEQYF
.	few	TRBV24-1	TRBJ1-1	TGTGCCACCAGTGATACCAGGGGTGGGGCTGAAGCTTTCTTT	CATSDTRGGAEAFF
.	many	TRBV5-1	TRBJ1-1	TGCGCCAGCAGCTTGCTGTACATGAACACTGAAGCTTTCTTT	CASSLLYMNTEAFF
TRBD2	many	TRBV28	TRBJ2-7	TGTGCCAGCAGGCCGGGACTAGCGGGAATATATTCCTACGAGCAGTACTTC	CASRPGLAGIYSYEQYF
.	many	TRBV7-2	TRBJ2-6	TGTGCCAGCAGCGCGGTCGGACGGATCTCCCCCTCTGGGGCCAACGTCCTGACTTTC	CASSAVGRISPSGANVLTF
TRBD2	many	TRBV20-1	TRBJ2-7	TGCAGTGCTAGAGCCAATCTAGCGGGAGGGACCTACGAGCAGTACTTC	CSARANLAGGTYEQYF
.	.	TRBV6-1	TRBJ1-1	TGTGCCAGCAAGGGGACAAACACTGAAGCTTTCTTT	CASKGTNTEAFF
.	many	TRBV10-3	TRBJ2-7	TGTGCCATCAGTGAGTCTTTGGGGGATTCCTACGAGCAGTACTTC	CAISESLGDSYEQYF
TRBD2	many	TRBV6-1	TRBJ2-2	TGTGCCAGCAGTCAACCGGGAGGGCCATCCGGGGAGCTGTTTTTT	CASSQPGGPSGELFF
.	.	TRBV6-2/TRBV6-3	TRBJ2-7	TGTGCCAGTCTCGGAGCGGGCGACTACGAGCAGTACTTC	CASLGAGDYEQYF
TRBD1	many	TRBV2	TRBJ1-2	TGTGCCAGCAGTGAATATCGGACAGGGGGTGACTATGGCTACACCTTC	CASSEYRTGGDYGYTF
.	.	TRBV27	TRBJ2-7	TGTGCCAGCAGTTTATCATATCCCATGGGTGGTTATTCCTACGAGCAGTACTTC	CASSLSYPMGGYSYEQYF
.	many	TRBV7-6	TRBJ2-7	TGTGCCAGCAGCCACCGAGGGGAAGCCTACGAGCAGTACTTC	CASSHRGEAYEQYF
TRBD1	.	TRBV6-2/TRBV6-3	TRBJ1-2	TGTGCCAGCAGTAGGACAGGGTTCGGCTACACCTTC	CASSRTGFGYTF
.	many	TRBV28	TRBJ1-1	TGTGCCAGCAGTTTAGCAGGGAAATCCACTGAAGCTTTCTTT	CASSLAGKSTEAFF
.	many	TRBV7-2	TRBJ2-7	TGTGCCAGCAGCTTAGCCCTCCTATCCGAGCAGTACTTC	CASSLALLSEQYF
TRBD2	many	TRBV6-5	TRBJ2-7	TGTGCCAGCAGTTACACGGGAGCGGGATTATCCTACGAGCAGTACTTC	CASSYTGAGLSYEQYF
TRBD1	many	TRBV4-1	TRBJ2-7	TGCGCCAGCAGCCCGTCTGGGACAGGGTCCCTAGACGAGCAGTACTTC	CASSPSGTGSLDEQYF
.	many	TRBV28	TRBJ1-5	TGTGCCAGCAGAGGGCAGGGGTACAATCAGCCCCAGCATTTT	CASRGQGYNQPQHF
.	many	TRBV14	TRBJ2-5	TGTGCCAGCAGCCAAGAATCGGGACGGACGCAAGAGACCCAGTACTTC	CASSQESGRTQETQYF
.	many	TRBV18	TRBJ2-5	TGTGCCAGCCGGGACCTTCCGAACCAAGAGACCCAGTACTTC	CASRDLPNQETQYF